The T cell receptor beta chain under discussion was sequenced for a study of blood T cell repertoires in COVID-19. Study information: PBMCs, B-cell-depleted T cells, or T cells provided the cDNA or gDNA that made up the material.

Only in-frame clones appear in the TCRdb table, and some are missing; sequencing was by immunoSEQ multiplex PCR. Among a few hundred thousand clones, 80% to 90% were seen once, and the ten largest hold less than 2.5%. Enrolled through a virtual design, the participants were between about 18 and 100 years of age and came from about two dozen US areas. Participants' own reports of clinical history determined their cohort assignment. This CDR3 contains 15 residues. Germline values: CDR1 MGHRA, CDR2 YSYEKL. Trimming pared 3 bases from V and 6 bases from J, leaving 15 bases between. The J gene is TRBJ2-1, the V gene TRBV4-1; D not certain. The TCR sequence derives from a man under 40 who had recovered from COVID-19. The material sequenced was PBMCs or T cells enriched from blood (not recorded which). CDR3 region: CASSHPGSIFNEQFF. The CDR3 region has the DNA TGCGCCAGCAGCCACCCCGGGTCCATATTCAATGAGCAGTTCTTC.